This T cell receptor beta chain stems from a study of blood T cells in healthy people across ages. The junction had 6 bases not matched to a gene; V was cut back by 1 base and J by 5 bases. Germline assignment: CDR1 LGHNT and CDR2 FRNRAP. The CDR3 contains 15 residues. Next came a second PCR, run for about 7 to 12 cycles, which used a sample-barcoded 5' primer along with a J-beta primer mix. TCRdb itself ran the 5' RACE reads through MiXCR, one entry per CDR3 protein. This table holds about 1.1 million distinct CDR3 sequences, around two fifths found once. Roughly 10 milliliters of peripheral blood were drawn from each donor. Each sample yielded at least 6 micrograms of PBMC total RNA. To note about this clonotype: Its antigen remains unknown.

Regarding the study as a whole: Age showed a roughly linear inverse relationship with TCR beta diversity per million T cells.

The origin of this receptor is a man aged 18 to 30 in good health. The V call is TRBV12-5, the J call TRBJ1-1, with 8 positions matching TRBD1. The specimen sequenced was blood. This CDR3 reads CASGLGTGLTTEAFF. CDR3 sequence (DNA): TGTGCTAGTGGTTTGGGGACAGGGTTGACTACTGAAGCTTTCTTT.